Reported below is one TCR beta chain. This CDR3 has 21 residues. CDR1 is MNHEY and CDR2 is SVGEGT in the germline V gene. The V and J ends lost 7 bases and 0 bases, in that order; junction bases with no gene match: 17. The data were taken from a study of blood T cell repertoires in COVID-19. Libraries were prepared by immunoSEQ multiplex PCR; TCRdb keeps only in-frame clonotypes and omits some of them. The table has roughly 360,000 clones, about 90% seen once. Sample: PBMCs or T cells enriched from blood (not recorded which). The clonotype was recovered from a man aged 25 to 45 who had recovered from COVID-19. The chain employs TRBV6-2 or TRBV6-3 and TRBJ2-2; 13 bases align to TRBD2. CDR3 amino acids: CASTPGRGLAGYLANTGELFF. The DNA of the CDR3 is TGTGCCAGCACCCCGGGCAGGGGACTAGCGGGGTACCTCGCGAACACCGGGGAGCTGTTTTTT.